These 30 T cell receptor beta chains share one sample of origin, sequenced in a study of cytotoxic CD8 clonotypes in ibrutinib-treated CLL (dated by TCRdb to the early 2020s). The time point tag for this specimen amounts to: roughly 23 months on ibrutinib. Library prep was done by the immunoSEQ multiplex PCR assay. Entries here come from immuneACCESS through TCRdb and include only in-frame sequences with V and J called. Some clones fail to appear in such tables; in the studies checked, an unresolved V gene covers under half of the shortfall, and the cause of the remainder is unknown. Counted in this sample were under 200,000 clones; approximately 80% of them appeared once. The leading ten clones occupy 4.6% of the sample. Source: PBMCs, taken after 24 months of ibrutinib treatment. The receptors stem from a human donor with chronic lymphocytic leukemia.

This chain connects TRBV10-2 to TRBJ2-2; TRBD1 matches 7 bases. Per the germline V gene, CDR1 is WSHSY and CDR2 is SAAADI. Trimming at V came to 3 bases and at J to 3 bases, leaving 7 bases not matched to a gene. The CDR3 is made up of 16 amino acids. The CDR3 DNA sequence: TGCGCCAGCAGTGATGACCGGGACAGATACACCGGGGAGCTGTTTTTT. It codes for CASSDDRDRYTGELFF.

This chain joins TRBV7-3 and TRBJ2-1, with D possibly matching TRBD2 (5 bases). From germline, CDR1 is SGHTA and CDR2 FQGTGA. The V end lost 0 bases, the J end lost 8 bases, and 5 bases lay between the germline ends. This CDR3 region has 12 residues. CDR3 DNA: TGTGCCAGCAGCTTAACGGGAGATGAGCAGTTCTTC. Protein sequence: CASSLTGDEQFF.

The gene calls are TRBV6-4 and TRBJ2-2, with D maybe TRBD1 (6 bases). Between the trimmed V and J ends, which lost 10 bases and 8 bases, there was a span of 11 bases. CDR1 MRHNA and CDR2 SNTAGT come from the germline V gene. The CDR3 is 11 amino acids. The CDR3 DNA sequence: TGTGCCACCCAGACAGGAGGGGAGCTGTTTTTT. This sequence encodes CATQTGGELFF.

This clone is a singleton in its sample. CDR3 nucleotides: TGCGCCAGCAGTGATCAGATTATGGGAGACCGACTGAACACTGAAGCTTTCTTT. Translating gives CASSDQIMGDRLNTEAFF. The chain is built from TRBV10-1 and TRBJ1-1; D is undetermined. The ends were cut back, 3 bases at V and 0 bases at J, with 20 bases in the middle. The CDR3 runs to 18 residues. In germline, CDR1 is WNHNN, CDR2 SYGVQD (reference sequence).

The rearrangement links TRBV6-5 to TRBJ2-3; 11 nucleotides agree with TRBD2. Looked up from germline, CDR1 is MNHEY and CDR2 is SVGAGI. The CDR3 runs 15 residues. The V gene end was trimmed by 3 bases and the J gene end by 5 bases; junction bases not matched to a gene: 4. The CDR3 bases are TGTGCCAGCAGTTATAGCGGGAGGGTGAGAGATACGCAGTATTTT. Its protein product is CASSYSGRVRDTQYF.

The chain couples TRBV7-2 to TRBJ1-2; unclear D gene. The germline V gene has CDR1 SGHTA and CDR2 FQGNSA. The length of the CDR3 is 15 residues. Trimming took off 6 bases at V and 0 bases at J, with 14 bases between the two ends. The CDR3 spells CASRSSGNPNYGYTF. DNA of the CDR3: TGTGCCAGCAGATCAAGTGGGAACCCTAACTATGGCTACACCTTC.

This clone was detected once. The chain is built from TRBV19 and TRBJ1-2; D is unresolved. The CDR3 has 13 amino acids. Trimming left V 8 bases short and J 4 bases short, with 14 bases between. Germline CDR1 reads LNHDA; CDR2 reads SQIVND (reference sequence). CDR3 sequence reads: CASAPAAGYGYTF. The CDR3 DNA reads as TGTGCCAGTGCTCCTGCCGCAGGCTATGGCTACACCTTC.

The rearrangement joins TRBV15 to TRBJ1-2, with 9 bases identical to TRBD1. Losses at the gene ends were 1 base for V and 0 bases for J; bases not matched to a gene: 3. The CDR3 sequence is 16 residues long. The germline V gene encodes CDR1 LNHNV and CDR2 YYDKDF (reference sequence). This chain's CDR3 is CATSRGTGGSNYGYTF. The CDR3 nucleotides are TGTGCCACCAGCAGAGGAACAGGGGGCTCTAACTATGGCTACACCTTC.

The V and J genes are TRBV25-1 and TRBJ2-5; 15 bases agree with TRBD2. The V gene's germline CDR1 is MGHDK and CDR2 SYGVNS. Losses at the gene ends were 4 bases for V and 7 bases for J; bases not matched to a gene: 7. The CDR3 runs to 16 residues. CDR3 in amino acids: CASSAGTSGRHGTQYF. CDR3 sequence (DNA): TGTGCCAGCAGTGCCGGGACTAGCGGGAGGCACGGGACCCAGTACTTC.

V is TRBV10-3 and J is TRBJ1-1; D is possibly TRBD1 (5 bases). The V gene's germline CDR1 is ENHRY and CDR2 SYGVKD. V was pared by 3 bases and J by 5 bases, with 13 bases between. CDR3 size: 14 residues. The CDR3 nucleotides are TGTGCCATCAGTGACGAAACTGGGGGGACTGAAGCTTTCTTT. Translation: CAISDETGGTEAFF.

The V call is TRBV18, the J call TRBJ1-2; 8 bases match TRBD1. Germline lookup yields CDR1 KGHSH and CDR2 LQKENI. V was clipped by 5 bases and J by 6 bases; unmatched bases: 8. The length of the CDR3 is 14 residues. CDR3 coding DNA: TGTGCCAGCTCAAGGGTACAGGGGGAGGATGGCTACACCTTC. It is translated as CASSRVQGEDGYTF.

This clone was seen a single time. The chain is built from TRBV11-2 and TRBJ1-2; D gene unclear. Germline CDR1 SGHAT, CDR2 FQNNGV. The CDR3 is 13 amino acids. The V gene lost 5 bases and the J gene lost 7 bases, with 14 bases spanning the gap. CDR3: CASSLSEVGGYTF. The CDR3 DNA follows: TGTGCCAGCAGCCTCTCGGAGGTCGGTGGCTACACCTTC.

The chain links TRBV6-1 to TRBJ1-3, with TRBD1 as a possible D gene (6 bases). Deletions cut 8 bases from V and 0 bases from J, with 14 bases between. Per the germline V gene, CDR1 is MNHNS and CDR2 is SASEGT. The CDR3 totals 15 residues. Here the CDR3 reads CASLSGGGSGNTIYF. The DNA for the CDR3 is TGTGCCAGCTTGAGTGGAGGGGGCTCTGGAAACACCATATATTTT.

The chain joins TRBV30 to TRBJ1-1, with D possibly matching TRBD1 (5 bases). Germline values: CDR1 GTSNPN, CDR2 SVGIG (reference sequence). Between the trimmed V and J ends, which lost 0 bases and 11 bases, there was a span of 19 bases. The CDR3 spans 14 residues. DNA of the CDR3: TGTGCCTGGAGTGTAGGGACGGGGGTAAGCGGTGCTTTCTTT. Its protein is CAWSVGTGVSGAFF.

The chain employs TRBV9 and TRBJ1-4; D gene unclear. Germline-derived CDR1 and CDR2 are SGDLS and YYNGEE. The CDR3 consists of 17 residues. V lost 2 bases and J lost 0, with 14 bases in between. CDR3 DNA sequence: TGTGCCAGCAGCGTCGGGCGAAGGATCGCAACTAATGAAAAACTGTTTTTT. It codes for CASSVGRRIATNEKLFF.

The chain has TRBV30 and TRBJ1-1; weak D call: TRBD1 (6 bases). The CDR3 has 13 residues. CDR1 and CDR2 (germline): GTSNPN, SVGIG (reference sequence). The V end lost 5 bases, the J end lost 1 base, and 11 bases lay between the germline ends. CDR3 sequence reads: CAWGRGPNTEAFF. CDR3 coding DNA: TGTGCCTGGGGACGGGGGCCGAACACTGAAGCTTTCTTT.

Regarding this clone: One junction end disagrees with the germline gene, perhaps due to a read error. CDR3 in amino acids: CASSLQRQETQYF. DNA for the CDR3: TGTGCTAGCAGCTTGCAGAGACAAGAGACCCAGTACTTC. This sequence joins TRBV7-7 and TRBJ2-5; unclear D gene. The CDR3 sequence is 13 residues long. The germline V gene encodes CDR1 SSHAT and CDR2 FNYEAQ (reference sequence).

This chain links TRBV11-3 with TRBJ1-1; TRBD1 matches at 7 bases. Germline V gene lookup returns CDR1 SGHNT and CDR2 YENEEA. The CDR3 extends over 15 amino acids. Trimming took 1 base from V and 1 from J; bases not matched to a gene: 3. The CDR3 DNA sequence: TGTGCCAGCAGCTTAGGTGGGACAGAGAACACTGAAGCTTTCTTT. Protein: CASSLGGTENTEAFF.

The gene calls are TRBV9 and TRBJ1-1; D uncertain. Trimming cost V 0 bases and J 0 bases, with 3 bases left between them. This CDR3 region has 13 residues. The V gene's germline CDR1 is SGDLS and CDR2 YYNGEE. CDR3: CASSVGMNTEAFF. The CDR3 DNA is TGTGCCAGCAGCGTAGGGATGAACACTGAAGCTTTCTTT.

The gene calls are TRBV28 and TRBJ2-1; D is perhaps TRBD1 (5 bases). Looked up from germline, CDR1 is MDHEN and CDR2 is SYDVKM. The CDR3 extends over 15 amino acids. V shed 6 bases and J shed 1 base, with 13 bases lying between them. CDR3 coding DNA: TGTGCCAGCAGCTCAGGGCTCTGGTCCTACAATGAGCAGTTCTTC. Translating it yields CASSSGLWSYNEQFF.

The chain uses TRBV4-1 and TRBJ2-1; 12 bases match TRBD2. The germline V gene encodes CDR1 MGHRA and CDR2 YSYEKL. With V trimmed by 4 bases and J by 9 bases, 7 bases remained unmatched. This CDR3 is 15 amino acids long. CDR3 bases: TGCGCCAGCAGCCCGGCCGGGACTAGCGGGCGTGAGCAGTTCTTC. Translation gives CASSPAGTSGREQFF.

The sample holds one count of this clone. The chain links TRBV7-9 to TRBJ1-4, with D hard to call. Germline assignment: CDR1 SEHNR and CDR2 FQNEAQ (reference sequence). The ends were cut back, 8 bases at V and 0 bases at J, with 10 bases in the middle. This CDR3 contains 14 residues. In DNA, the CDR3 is TGTGCCAGCTCCCCGGGATCAACTAATGAAAAACTGTTTTTT. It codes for CASSPGSTNEKLFF.

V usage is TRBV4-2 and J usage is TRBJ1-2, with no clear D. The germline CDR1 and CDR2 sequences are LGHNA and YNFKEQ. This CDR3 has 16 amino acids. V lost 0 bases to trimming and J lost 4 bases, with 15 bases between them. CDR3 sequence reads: CASSQEFGGKPYGYTF. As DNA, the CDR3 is TGTGCCAGCAGCCAAGAGTTCGGAGGGAAGCCCTATGGCTACACCTTC.

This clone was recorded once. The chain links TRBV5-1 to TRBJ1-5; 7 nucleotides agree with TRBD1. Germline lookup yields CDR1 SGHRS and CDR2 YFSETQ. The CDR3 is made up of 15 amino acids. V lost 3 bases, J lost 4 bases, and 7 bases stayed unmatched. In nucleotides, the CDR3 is TGCGCCAGCAGCTGGTTAGGGACAGAAAATCAGCCCCAGCATTTT. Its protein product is CASSWLGTENQPQHF.

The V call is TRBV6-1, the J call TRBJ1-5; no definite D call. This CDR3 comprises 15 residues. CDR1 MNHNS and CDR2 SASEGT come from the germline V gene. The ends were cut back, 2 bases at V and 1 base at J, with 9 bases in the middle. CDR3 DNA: TGTGCCAGCAGTGAATTTGGGGTGAGCAATCAGCCCCAGCATTTT. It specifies CASSEFGVSNQPQHF.

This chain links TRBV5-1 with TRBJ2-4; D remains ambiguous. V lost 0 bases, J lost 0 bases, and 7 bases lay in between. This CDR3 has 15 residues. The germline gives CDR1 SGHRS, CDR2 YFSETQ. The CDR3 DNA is TGCGCCAGCAGCTTGGCCGCGGTAGCCAAAAACATTCAGTACTTC. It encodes CASSLAAVAKNIQYF.

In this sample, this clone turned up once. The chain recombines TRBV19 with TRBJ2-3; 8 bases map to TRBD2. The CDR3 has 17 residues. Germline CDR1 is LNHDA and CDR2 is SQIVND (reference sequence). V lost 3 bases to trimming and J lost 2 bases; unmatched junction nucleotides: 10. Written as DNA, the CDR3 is TGTGCCAGTAGTATTAGGGTTACTAGCGGCAACACAGATACGCAGTATTTT. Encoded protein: CASSIRVTSGNTDTQYF.

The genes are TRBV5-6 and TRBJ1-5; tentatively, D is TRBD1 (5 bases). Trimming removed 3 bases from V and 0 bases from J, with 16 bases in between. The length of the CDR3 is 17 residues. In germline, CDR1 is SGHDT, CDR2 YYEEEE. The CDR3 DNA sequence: TGTGCCAGCAGCTCGGGGACGGAGCCCTATAGCAATCAGCCCCAGCATTTT. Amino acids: CASSSGTEPYSNQPQHF.

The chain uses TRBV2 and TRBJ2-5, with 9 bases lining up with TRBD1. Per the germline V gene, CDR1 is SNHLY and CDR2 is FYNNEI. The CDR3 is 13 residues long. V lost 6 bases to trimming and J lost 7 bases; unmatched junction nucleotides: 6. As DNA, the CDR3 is TGTGCCAGCAGGAGGACAGGGGAAGGGACCCAGTACTTC. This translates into CASRRTGEGTQYF.

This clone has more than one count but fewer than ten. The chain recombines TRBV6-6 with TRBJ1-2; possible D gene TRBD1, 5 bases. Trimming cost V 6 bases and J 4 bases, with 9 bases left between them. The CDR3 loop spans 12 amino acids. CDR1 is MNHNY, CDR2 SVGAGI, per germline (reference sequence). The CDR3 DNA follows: TGTGCCAGCAGACCCGGGACCTATGGCTACACCTTC. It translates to CASRPGTYGYTF.